This T cell receptor beta chain is drawn from a study of blood T cell repertoires in COVID-19. As for the study in general: Some COVID-19 samples were acute and others convalescent; all came from the United States, Italy and Spain.

Study processing details: Scientists estimated how many nucleated cells there were by amplifying reference gene primers. This table comes from immunoSEQ multiplex PCR, and its TCRdb copy is limited to in-frame clones, with some not included. From that table come the V and J calls and clone size; the DNA was used to work out D and trimming. The table includes some 180,000 clones, about 88% detected once. This CDR3 spans 12 amino acids. Per germline, CDR1 GTSNPN and CDR2 SVGIG (reference sequence). Trimming took off 5 bases at V and 2 bases at J, with 9 bases between the two ends. Specimen: peripheral blood. The chain combines TRBV30 with TRBJ1-2, with D possibly TRBD1 on 5 matching bases. This clonotype was obtained from a man in his forties or fifties with COVID-19, enrolled during active disease. This CDR3 is CAWWTRNYGYTF. The CDR3 DNA reads as TGTGCCTGGTGGACACGCAACTATGGCTACACCTTC.